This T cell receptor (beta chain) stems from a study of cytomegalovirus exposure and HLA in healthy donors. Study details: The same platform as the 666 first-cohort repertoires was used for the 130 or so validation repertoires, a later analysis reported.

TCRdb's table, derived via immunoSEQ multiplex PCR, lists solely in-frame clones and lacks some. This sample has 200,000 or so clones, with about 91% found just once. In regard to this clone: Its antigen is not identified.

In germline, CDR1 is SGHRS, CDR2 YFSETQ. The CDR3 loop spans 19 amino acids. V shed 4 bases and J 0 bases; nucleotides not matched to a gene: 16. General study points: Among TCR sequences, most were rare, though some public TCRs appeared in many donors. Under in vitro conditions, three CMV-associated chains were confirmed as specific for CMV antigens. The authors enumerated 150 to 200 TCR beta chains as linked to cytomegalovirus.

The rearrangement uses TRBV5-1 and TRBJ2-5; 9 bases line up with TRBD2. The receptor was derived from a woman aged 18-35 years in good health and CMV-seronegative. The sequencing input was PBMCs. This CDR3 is CASSGTLGPSGNHQETQYF. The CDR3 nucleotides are TGCGCCAGCAGCGGGACCCTGGGACCTAGCGGGAACCACCAAGAGACCCAGTACTTC.